The 32 T cell receptor beta chains below were found in one sample sequenced in a study of regulatory T cells in long-lasting Graves disease. iRepertoire HTBI primers and Arm-PCR of CDR3 regions built TCR beta libraries. TCRdb redid the calling of the multiplex PCR reads with MiXCR, one entry per CDR3 protein. The sample lists 400,000 to 650,000 distinct CDR3 sequences; around 16% were seen once. As to time point: newly diagnosed GD, antithyroid drugs for less than 3 months. Preparation of the TCR library used RNA extracted from PBMCs. These data were likewise used in another study, on T cells in Graves' hyperthyroidism and ophthalmopathy.

This specimen consisted of peripheral blood mononuclear cells (PBMCs), obtained at new diagnosis, from a patient treated with antithyroid drugs. These receptors came from a woman aged 35 to 59 with Graves disease.

The CDR3 nucleotides are TGTGCCACCATTTATGCCGAGGCCTATGCTGAAGCTTTCTTT. Translation gives CATIYAEAYAEAFF. The genes are TRBV2 and TRBJ1-1; unclear D gene. The V gene's germline CDR1 is SNHLY and CDR2 FYNNEI. This CDR3 spans 14 amino acids. V was clipped by 10 bases and J by 6 bases, with 21 bases between them.

Many counts were recorded for this clonotype. The rearrangement links TRBV10-3 to TRBJ2-7; tentative D call: TRBD2 (7 bases). There are 15 residues in the CDR3. V dropped 8 bases and J dropped 4 bases, with 21 bases sitting between them. Per the germline V gene, CDR1 is ENHRY and CDR2 is SYGVKD. DNA for the CDR3: TGTGCCATCGGAGGGGGGGGCCAAAGCGCGTACGAGCAGTACTTC. It specifies CAIGGGGQSAYEQYF.

This rearrangement joins TRBV12-3 or TRBV12-4 to TRBJ2-7; weak D call: TRBD1 (6 bases). Trimming left V 3 bases short and J 2 bases short, with 14 bases between. This CDR3 has 15 amino acids. The CDR3 here is CASSFGFRGTYEQYF. As DNA, the CDR3 is TGTGCCAGCAGTTTTGGGTTCAGGGGCACCTACGAGCAGTACTTC.

This clonotype appeared many times. The chain links TRBV7-9 to TRBJ2-5; D is uncertain. CDR1 SEHNR and CDR2 FQNEAQ come from the germline V gene (reference sequence). This CDR3 has 14 residues. The V gene lost 1 base and the J gene lost 1 base, with 7 bases spanning the gap. DNA of the CDR3: TGTGCCAGCAGCTTAGGGTCATTCCAAGAGACCCAGTACTTC. It encodes CASSLGSFQETQYF.

The chain joins TRBV12-3 or TRBV12-4 to TRBJ1-3; D call uncertain. V was shortened by 4 bases and J by 0 bases, with 7 bases between the two germline ends. There are 14 residues in the CDR3. Here the CDR3 reads CASSSHYSGNTIYF. The CDR3 DNA follows: TGTGCCAGCAGTTCCCATTACTCTGGAAACACCATATATTTT.

This clonotype was counted ten times or more. The chain joins TRBV6-1 to TRBJ2-7, with a possible D match to TRBD2 (5 bases). The V gene's germline CDR1 is MNHNS and CDR2 SASEGT. V shed 0 bases and J shed 2 bases, with 11 bases lying between them. The CDR3 is made up of 15 amino acids. CDR3 nucleotides: TGTGCCAGCAGTGAAGCGGACTTTGGGGCCTACGAGCAGTACTTC. It yields the protein CASSEADFGAYEQYF.

The genes are TRBV18 and TRBJ2-2; 7 positions agree with TRBD1. Looked up from germline, CDR1 is KGHSH and CDR2 is LQKENI. The CDR3 runs 16 residues. The junction had 6 bases not matched to a gene; V was cut back by 2 bases and J by 3 bases. The CDR3 DNA reads as TGTGCCAGCTCACCAAGGGACAGCATATACACCGGGGAGCTGTTTTTT. Protein product: CASSPRDSIYTGELFF. The full variable domain, rest sourced from reference TRBV18 and TRBJ2-2, is NAGVMQNPRHLVRRRGQEARLRCSPMKGHSHVYWYRQLPEEGLKFMVYLQKENIIDESGMPKERFSAEFPKEGPSILRIQQVVRGDSAAYFCASSPRDSIYTGELFFGEGSRLTVL.

The chain couples TRBV20-1 to TRBJ1-3; unclear D gene. The CDR3 is 12 residues long. V was trimmed by 6 bases and J by 3 bases, leaving 9 bases between them. Germline V gene sequence: CDR1 DFQATT, CDR2 SNEGSKA (reference sequence). The CDR3 DNA reads TGCAGTGCCCTGGGTCTTGGAAACACCATATATTTT. This sequence encodes CSALGLGNTIYF.

The V gene is TRBV27, the J gene TRBJ1-6; D not certain. CDR3 length: 16 residues. V gave up 6 bases and J gave up 5 bases, with 17 bases separating them. CDR1 is MNHEY and CDR2 is SMNVEV in the germline V gene (reference sequence). The CDR3 nucleotides are TGTGCCAGCAGCTCCCCTAGGCAGGATAATAATTCACCCCTCCACTTT. Translated: CASSSPRQDNNSPLHF.

This clonotype appeared a single time. One junction end does not reproduce the germline sequence, and a read error may be involved. The chain employs TRBV18 and TRBJ2-5; D possibly uses TRBD1 or TRBD2 (5 bases each). CDR1 KGHSH and CDR2 LQKENI come from the germline V gene. The CDR3 contains 13 residues. The CDR3 region is CASSPGTQATQYF. The CDR3 coding sequence is TGTGCCAGCTCACCGGGGACCCAAGCGACCCAGTACTTC.

This clonotype showed up many times. The rearrangement joins TRBV18 to TRBJ1-5, with D perhaps TRBD1 (5 bases). Germline values: CDR1 KGHSH, CDR2 LQKENI. This CDR3 is 15 amino acids long. Trimming removed 2 bases at V and 0 bases at J, with 8 bases between. The DNA for the CDR3 is TGTGCCAGCTCACCATCCACAGGTAGCAATCAGCCCCAGCATTTT. This gives the protein CASSPSTGSNQPQHF.

J is TRBJ2-5 and V is TRBV9, with 12 bases that match TRBD2. This CDR3 region has 20 residues. V was clipped by 0 bases and J by 1 base; unmatched bases: 13. In germline, CDR1 is SGDLS, CDR2 YYNGEE. CDR3 sequence reads: CASSVDIGGRLAGAQETQYF. DNA for the CDR3: TGTGCCAGCAGCGTAGATATCGGGGGAAGACTAGCGGGGGCCCAAGAGACCCAGTACTTC.

This chain connects TRBV5-5 to TRBJ2-1; a possible D gene is TRBD1 (5 bases). In germline, CDR1 is SGHKS, CDR2 YYEKEE (reference sequence). The CDR3 has 15 amino acids. Trimming stripped 2 bases from V and 9 bases from J, with 18 bases between. Here the CDR3 reads CASSLVDSLLGEQFF. The CDR3 coding sequence is TGTGCCAGCAGCTTAGTTGACAGCCTTTTAGGTGAGCAGTTCTTC.

This clonotype came up many times. V and J are TRBV3-1 and TRBJ2-2, with D possibly being TRBD1 (6 bases). This CDR3 spans 16 amino acids. Trimming left V 5 bases short and J 6 bases short, with 19 bases between. Germline V gives CDR1 LGHDT, CDR2 YNNKEL (reference sequence). CDR3 sequence: CASSSPGTTLAGELFF. The CDR3 coding sequence is TGTGCCAGCAGCTCTCCCGGGACAACATTGGCCGGGGAGCTGTTTTTT.

This clonotype was recorded at least ten times. V is TRBV7-6 and J is TRBJ2-3; 7 bases match TRBD2. CDR3 size: 14 residues. Germline assignment: CDR1 SGHVS and CDR2 FNYEAQ. Trimming at V came to 3 bases and at J to 9 bases, leaving 9 bases not matched to a gene. The CDR3 sequence: CASSFSGEIGTQYF. CDR3 DNA: TGTGCCAGCAGCTTCAGCGGGGAAATCGGGACGCAGTATTTT.

This clonotype was recorded many times. The gene calls are TRBV11-3 and TRBJ2-1, with 11 bases identical to TRBD1. This CDR3 region has 15 residues. CDR1 is SGHNT, CDR2 YENEEA, per germline. V was clipped by 5 bases and J by 9 bases; unmatched bases: 9. The CDR3, as DNA: TGTGCCAGCAGCCCATCCGGGACAGGGGGTGGTGAGCAGTTCTTC. Translating it yields CASSPSGTGGGEQFF.

The V and J genes are TRBV6-5 and TRBJ1-3; a weak D match, TRBD1 (6 bases). Germline loops: CDR1 MNHEY, CDR2 SVGAGI. CDR3 size: 17 residues. Trimming stripped 4 bases from V and 1 base from J, with 17 bases between. CDR3 bases: TGTGCCAGCAGTTCCCCGACAGGTGCCTGGTCTGGAAACACCATATATTTT. Translating it yields CASSSPTGAWSGNTIYF.

This clonotype was recorded a few times. The J gene is TRBJ1-1, the V gene TRBV18; a possible D gene is TRBD1 (6 bases). V was shortened by 5 bases and J by 8 bases, with 24 bases between the two germline ends. Germline V gene lookup returns CDR1 KGHSH and CDR2 LQKENI. The CDR3 loop spans 16 amino acids. DNA for the CDR3: TGTGCCAGCTCAAGAAGCGTGGACAGCCGAAATGGGGAAGCTTTCTTT. Residues: CASSRSVDSRNGEAFF.

This chain connects TRBV19 to TRBJ2-1; 7 bases line up with TRBD1. V lost 6 bases, J lost 3 bases, and 8 bases stayed unmatched. This CDR3 spans 15 amino acids. Germline lookup yields CDR1 LNHDA and CDR2 SQIVND (reference sequence). CDR3 DNA: TGTGCCAGTAGCCTCCGGGACAGCCTCTACAATGAGCAGTTCTTC. Protein product: CASSLRDSLYNEQFF.

This clonotype was counted many times. The gene calls are TRBV12-3 or TRBV12-4 and TRBJ1-1; D is unclear. V was shortened by 0 bases and J by 10 bases, with 9 bases between the two germline ends. CDR3 length equals 12 residues. CDR3 sequence reads: CASSLAISGAFF. Here the CDR3 DNA reads TGTGCCAGCAGTTTAGCGATAAGTGGAGCTTTCTTT.

This clonotype turned up a few times. V gene TRBV5-4 combines with J gene TRBJ1-5; D may be TRBD1 (5 bases). From germline, CDR1 is SGHNT and CDR2 YYREEE (reference sequence). V lost 4 bases, J lost 5 bases, and 13 bases lay in between. The CDR3 totals 14 residues. CDR3 in amino acids: CASSVAGSHQPQHF. The CDR3, as DNA: TGTGCCAGCAGCGTGGCAGGGAGCCATCAGCCCCAGCATTTT.

This clonotype was counted a few times. The rearrangement links TRBV4-1 to TRBJ2-5, with TRBD1 as a possible D gene (7 bases). Germline V gene sequence: CDR1 MGHRA, CDR2 YSYEKL. CDR3 length equals 16 residues. V was trimmed by 0 bases and J by 4 bases, leaving 15 bases between them. CDR3 sequence reads: CASSQDPQGGPETQYF. For the CDR3, the DNA is TGCGCCAGCAGCCAAGATCCCCAGGGGGGCCCAGAGACCCAGTACTTC.

The CDR3 bases are TGTGCCAGTACCCTTGGAGGGAACAATGAAAAACTGTTTTTT. Its translation: CASTLGGNNEKLFF. V and J are TRBV19 and TRBJ1-4; D unclear. CDR1 is LNHDA, CDR2 SQIVND, per germline (reference sequence). V was clipped by 7 bases and J by 5 bases, with 14 bases between them. This CDR3 has 14 residues.

The V and J genes are TRBV5-1 and TRBJ2-6; no clear D. V was shortened by 5 bases and J by 0 bases, with 12 bases between the two germline ends. Germline loops: CDR1 SGHRS, CDR2 YFSETQ. The CDR3 loop spans 16 amino acids. The CDR3 DNA follows: TGCGCCAGCAGAAAACGCCTCTTCTCTGGGGCCAACGTCCTGACTTTC. Its translation: CASRKRLFSGANVLTF.

The rearrangement uses TRBV6-1 and TRBJ1-4, with D perhaps TRBD1 (5 bases). V lost 6 bases to trimming and J lost 5 bases, with 13 bases between them. CDR1 is MNHNS and CDR2 is SASEGT in the germline V gene. The CDR3 loop spans 14 amino acids. The CDR3 bases are TGTGCCAGCAGCCTAGACAGAGCAAATGAAAAACTGTTTTTT. Translation gives CASSLDRANEKLFF.

This clonotype was counted many times. The V call is TRBV27, the J call TRBJ2-1; 7 bases are a match to TRBD2. The CDR3 length is 13 residues. J gave up 4 bases and V 4 bases, and 1 base lay outside the gene matches. Germline CDR1 MNHEY, CDR2 SMNVEV (reference sequence). The CDR3 sequence: CASSWTSYNEQFF. The CDR3 bases are TGTGCCAGCAGTTGGACTAGTTACAATGAGCAGTTCTTC.

This clonotype was detected many times. The chain is built from TRBV29-1 and TRBJ1-2; D may be TRBD1 (6 bases). The CDR3 is 13 amino acids. Trimming removed 0 bases at V and 8 bases at J, with 13 bases between. From germline, CDR1 is SQVTM and CDR2 ANQGSEA. The CDR3 DNA reads TGCAGCGTTGAAGAACCGACAGGTCAAGGCTACACCTTC. Residues: CSVEEPTGQGYTF.

The rearrangement uses TRBV9 and TRBJ1-3; D is ambiguous. The V end lost 4 bases, the J end lost 2 bases, and 10 bases lay between the germline ends. Per the germline V gene, CDR1 is SGDLS and CDR2 is YYNGEE. The CDR3 contains 14 residues. The CDR3 is CASSQGMTGNTIYF. CDR3 sequence (DNA): TGTGCCAGCAGCCAAGGGATGACTGGAAACACCATATATTTT.

The chain employs TRBV6-1 and TRBJ2-5, with D perhaps TRBD1 or TRBD2 (5 bases each). Germline CDR1 reads MNHNS; CDR2 reads SASEGT. V lost 9 bases, J lost 5 bases, and 16 bases lay in between. The CDR3 loop spans 13 amino acids. CDR3 sequence: CASRFGDAETQYF. CDR3 DNA sequence: TGTGCCAGTCGGTTCGGGGACGCGGAGACCCAGTACTTC.

The sample holds a few counts of this clonotype. The chain uses TRBV4-1 and TRBJ2-1; 10 bases match TRBD1. The CDR3 consists of 16 residues. The germline V gene encodes CDR1 MGHRA and CDR2 YSYEKL. With V trimmed by 4 bases and J by 0 bases, 3 bases remained unmatched. DNA for the CDR3: TGCGCCAGCAGCCGACAGGGGGCGAACTCCTACAATGAGCAGTTCTTC. This codes for CASSRQGANSYNEQFF.

For this clonotype: It may be a read error: a sequence one base away is much more abundant. The CDR3 here is CASSTGQGDQETQYF. The CDR3 DNA is TGTGCCAGCAGCACGGGACAGGGGGATCAAGAGACCCAGTACTTC. The chain couples TRBV6-2 or TRBV6-3 to TRBJ2-5, with 11 bases lining up with TRBD1. V was pared by 6 bases and J by 2 bases, with 5 bases of the junction left unmatched. The CDR3 has 15 amino acids. Germline CDR1 is MNHEY and CDR2 is SVGEGT.

This clonotype was counted at least ten times. The rearrangement links TRBV28 to TRBJ1-5, with 10 bases fitting TRBD1. This CDR3 is 12 amino acids long. Germline trimming cut 8 bases from V and 5 bases from J; bases unmatched to any gene: 0. Germline-derived CDR1 and CDR2 are MDHEN and SYDVKM. CDR3 in amino acids: CASGQGDQPQHF. The CDR3 DNA sequence: TGTGCCAGCGGACAGGGGGATCAGCCCCAGCATTTT.